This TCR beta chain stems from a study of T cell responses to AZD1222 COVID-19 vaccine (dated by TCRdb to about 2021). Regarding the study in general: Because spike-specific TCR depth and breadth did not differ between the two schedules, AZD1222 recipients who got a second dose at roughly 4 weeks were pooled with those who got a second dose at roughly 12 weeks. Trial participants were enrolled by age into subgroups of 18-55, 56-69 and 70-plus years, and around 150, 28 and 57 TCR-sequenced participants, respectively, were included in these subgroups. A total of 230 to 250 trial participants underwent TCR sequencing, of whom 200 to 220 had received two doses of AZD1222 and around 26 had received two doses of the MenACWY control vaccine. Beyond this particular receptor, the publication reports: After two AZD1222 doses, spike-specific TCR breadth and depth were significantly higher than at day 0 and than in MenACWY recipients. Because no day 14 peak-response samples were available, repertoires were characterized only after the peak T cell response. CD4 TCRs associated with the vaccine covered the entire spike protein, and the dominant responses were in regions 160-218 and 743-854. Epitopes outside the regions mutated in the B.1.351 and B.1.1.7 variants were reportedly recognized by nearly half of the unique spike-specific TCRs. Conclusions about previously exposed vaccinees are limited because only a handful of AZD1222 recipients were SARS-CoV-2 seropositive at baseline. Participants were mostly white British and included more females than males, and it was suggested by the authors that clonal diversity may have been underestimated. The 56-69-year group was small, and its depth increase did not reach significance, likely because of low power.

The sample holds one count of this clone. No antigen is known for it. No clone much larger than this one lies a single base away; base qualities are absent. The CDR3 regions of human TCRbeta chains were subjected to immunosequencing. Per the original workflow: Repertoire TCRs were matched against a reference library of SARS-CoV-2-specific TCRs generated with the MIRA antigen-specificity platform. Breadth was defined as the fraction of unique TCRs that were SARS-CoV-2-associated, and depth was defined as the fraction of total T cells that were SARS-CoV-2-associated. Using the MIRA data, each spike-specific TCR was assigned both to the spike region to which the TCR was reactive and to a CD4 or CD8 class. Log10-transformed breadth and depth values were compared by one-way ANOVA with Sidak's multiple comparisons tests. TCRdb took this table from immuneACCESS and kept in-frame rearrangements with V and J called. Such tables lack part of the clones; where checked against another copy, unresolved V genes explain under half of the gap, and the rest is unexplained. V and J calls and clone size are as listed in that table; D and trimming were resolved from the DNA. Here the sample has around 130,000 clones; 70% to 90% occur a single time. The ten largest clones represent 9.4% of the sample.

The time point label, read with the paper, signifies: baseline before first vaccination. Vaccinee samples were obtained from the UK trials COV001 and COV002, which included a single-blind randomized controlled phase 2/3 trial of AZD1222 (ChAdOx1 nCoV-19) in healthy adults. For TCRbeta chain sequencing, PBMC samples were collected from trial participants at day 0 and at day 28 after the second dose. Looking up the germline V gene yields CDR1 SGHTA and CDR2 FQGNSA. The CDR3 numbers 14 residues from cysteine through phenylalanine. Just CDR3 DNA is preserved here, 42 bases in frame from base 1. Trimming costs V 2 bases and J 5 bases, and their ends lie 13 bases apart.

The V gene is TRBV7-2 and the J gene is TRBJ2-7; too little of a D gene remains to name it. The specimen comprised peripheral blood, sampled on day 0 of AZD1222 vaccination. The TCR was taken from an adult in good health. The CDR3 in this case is CASSLLPTPNEQYF. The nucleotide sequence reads TGTGCCAGCAGCTTATTACCTACCCCCAACGAGCAGTACTTC. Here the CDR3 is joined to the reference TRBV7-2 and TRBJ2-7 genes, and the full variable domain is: GAGVSQSPSNKVTEKGKDVELRCDPISGHTALYWYRQSLGQGLEFLIYFQGNSAPDKSGLPSDRFSAERTGGSVSTLTIQRTQQEDSAVYLCASSLLPTPNEQYFGPGTRLTVT.